The clone carrying this T cell receptor beta chain was observed a single time. This CDR3 spans 14 amino acids. Per the germline V gene, CDR1 is SQVTM and CDR2 is ANQGSEA. V gave up 5 bases and J gave up 2 bases, with 14 bases separating them. Data came from immunoSEQ multiplex PCR; TCRdb stores just in-frame clones and leaves some out. The sample holds 60,000 to 65,000 clones; around 92% are singletons and the top ten take about 2.5%. This sample was included in a study of T cell changes during pregnancy in multiple sclerosis. This receptor was obtained from a female donor with multiple sclerosis, enrolled in a pregnancy study. The sample consisted of peripheral blood, taken in the first trimester of pregnancy. This chain links TRBV29-1 with TRBJ2-3, with D possibly TRBD2 on 6 matching bases. In DNA, the CDR3 is TGCAGCGTTTTTGGGGAGGAGAACACAGATACGCAGTATTTT. It is translated as CSVFGEENTDTQYF.